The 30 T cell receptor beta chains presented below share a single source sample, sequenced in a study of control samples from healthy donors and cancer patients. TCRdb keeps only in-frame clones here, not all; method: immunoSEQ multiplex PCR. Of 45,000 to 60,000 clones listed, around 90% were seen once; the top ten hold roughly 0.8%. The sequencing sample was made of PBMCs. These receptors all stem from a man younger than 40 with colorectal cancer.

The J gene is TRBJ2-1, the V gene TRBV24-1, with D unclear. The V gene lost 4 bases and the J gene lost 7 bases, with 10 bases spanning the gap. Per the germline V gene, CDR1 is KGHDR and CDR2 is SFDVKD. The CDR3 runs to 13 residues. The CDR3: CATSENDWNEQFF. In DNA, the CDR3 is TGTGCCACCAGTGAGAACGACTGGAATGAGCAGTTCTTC.

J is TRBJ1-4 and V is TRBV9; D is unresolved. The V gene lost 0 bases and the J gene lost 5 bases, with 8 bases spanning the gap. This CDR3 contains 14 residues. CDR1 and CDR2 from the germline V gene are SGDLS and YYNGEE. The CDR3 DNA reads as TGTGCCAGCAGCGTAGCCGGGATGAATGAAAAACTGTTTTTT. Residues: CASSVAGMNEKLFF.

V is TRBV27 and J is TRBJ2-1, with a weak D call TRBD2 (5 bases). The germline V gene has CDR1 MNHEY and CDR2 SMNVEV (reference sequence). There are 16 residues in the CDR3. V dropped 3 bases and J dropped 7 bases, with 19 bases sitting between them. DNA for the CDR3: TGTGCCAGCAGTTTCGCTGGACTGGGCAGGACGAATGAGCAGTTCTTC. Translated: CASSFAGLGRTNEQFF.

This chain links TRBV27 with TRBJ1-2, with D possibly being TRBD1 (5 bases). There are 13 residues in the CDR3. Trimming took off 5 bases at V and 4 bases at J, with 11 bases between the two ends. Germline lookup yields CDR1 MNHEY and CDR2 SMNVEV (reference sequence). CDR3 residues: CASSHGAGYGYTF. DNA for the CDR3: TGTGCCAGCAGTCACGGGGCTGGCTATGGCTACACCTTC.

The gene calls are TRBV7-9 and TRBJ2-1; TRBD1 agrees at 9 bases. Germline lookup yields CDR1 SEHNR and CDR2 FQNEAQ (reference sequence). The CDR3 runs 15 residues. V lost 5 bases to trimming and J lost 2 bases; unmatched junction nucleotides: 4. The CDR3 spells CASSRGQGTYNEQFF. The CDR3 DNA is TGTGCCAGCAGCCGAGGACAGGGGACCTACAATGAGCAGTTCTTC.

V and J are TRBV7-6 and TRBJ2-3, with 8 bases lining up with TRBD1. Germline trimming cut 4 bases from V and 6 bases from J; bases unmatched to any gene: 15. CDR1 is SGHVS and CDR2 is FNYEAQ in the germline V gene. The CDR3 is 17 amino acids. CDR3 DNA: TGTGCCAGCAGCTCCCCCTTCCGGGACAGGAGGATTGATACGCAGTATTTT. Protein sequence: CASSSPFRDRRIDTQYF.

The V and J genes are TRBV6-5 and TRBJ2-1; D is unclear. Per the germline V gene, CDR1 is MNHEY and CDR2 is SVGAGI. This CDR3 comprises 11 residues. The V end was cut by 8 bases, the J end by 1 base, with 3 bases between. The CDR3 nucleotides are TGTGCCAGCGGGTCCTACAATGAGCAGTTCTTC. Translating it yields CASGSYNEQFF.

CDR3 coding DNA: TGTGCCAGTAGTATAGAGGCAGGGGGCCATCAGCCCCAGCATTTT. Amino acids: CASSIEAGGHQPQHF. This chain connects TRBV19 to TRBJ1-5; 8 positions agree with TRBD1. CDR1 and CDR2 from the germline V gene are LNHDA and SQIVND (reference sequence). The J segment lost 5 bases and the V segment lost 0 bases, leaving 3 bases of the junction unmatched. This CDR3 spans 15 amino acids. Drawing the rest from reference TRBV19 and TRBJ1-5, the complete variable domain is DGGITQSPKYLFRKEGQNVTLSCEQNLNHDAMYWYRQDPGQGLRLIYYSQIVNDFQKGDIAEGYSVSREKKESFPLTVTSAQKNPTAFYLCASSIEAGGHQPQHFGDGTRLSIL.

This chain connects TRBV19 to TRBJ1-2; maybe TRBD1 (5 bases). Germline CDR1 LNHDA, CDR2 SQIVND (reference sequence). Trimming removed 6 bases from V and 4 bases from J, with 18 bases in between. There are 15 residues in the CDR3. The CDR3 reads CASSPRIAGFYGYTF. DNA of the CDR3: TGTGCCAGTAGCCCGAGGATAGCAGGGTTCTATGGCTACACCTTC.

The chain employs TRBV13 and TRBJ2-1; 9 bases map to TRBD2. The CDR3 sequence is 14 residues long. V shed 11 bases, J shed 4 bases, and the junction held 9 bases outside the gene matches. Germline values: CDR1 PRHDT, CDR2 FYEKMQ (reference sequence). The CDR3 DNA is TGTGCCGCCGCCCCAGCGGGGGGTTACAATGAGCAGTTCTTC. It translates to CAAAPAGGYNEQFF.

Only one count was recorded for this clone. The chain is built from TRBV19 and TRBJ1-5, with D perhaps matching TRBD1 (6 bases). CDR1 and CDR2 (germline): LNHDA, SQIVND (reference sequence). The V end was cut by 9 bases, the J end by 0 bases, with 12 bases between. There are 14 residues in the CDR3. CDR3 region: CASRQANSNQPQHF. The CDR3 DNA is TGTGCCAGCAGACAGGCTAATAGCAATCAGCCCCAGCATTTT.

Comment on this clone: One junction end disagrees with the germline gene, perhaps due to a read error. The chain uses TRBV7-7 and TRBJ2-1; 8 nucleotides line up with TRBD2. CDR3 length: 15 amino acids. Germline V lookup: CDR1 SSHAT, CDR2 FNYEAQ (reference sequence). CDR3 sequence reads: CASSSGGGPHNEQFF. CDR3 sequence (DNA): TGTGCTAGCAGCTCCGGGGGGGGGCCCCACAATGAGCAGTTCTTC.

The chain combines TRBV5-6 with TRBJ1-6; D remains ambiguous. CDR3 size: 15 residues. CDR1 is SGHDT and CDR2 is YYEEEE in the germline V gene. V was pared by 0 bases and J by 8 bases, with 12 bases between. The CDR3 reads CASSLAGGRHSPLHF. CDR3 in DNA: TGTGCCAGCAGCTTGGCCGGCGGCAGGCATTCACCCCTCCACTTT. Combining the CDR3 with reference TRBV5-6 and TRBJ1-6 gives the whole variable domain DAGVTQSPTHLIKTRGQQVTLRCSPKSGHDTVSWYQQALGQGPQFIFQYYEEEERQRGNFPDRFSGHQFPNYSSELNVNALLLGDSALYLCASSLAGGRHSPLHFGNGTRLTVT.

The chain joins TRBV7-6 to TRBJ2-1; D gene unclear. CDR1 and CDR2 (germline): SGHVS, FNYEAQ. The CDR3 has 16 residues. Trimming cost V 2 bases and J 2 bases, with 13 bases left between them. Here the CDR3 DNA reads TGTGCCAGCAGCTTATTAGGTGGTTACCCCTACAATGAGCAGTTCTTC. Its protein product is CASSLLGGYPYNEQFF.

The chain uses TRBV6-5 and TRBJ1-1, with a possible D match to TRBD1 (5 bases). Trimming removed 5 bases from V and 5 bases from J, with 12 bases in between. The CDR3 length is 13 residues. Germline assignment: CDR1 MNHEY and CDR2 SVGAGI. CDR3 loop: CASSTGVGTEAFF. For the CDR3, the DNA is TGTGCCAGCAGTACGGGGGTCGGGACTGAAGCTTTCTTT.

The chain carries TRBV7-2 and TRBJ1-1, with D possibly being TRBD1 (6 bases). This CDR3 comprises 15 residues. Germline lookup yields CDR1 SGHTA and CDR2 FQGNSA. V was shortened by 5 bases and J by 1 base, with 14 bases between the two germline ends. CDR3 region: CASSPRRGRNTEAFF. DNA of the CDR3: TGTGCCAGCAGCCCCCGGCGGGGGCGGAACACTGAAGCTTTCTTT.

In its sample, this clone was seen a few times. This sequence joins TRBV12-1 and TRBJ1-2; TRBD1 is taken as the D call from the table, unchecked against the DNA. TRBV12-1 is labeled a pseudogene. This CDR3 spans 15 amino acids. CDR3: CASSQGQGLNYGYTF. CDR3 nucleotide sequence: TGTGCCAGCAGCCAGGGACAGGGTCTGAACTATGGCTACACCTTC.

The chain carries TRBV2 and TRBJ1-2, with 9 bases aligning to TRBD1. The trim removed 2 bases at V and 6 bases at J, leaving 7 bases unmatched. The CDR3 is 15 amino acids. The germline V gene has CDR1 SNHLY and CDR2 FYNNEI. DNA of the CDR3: TGTGCCAGCAGTGAAACGTACAGGGGGCAGGATGGCTACACCTTC. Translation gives CASSETYRGQDGYTF.

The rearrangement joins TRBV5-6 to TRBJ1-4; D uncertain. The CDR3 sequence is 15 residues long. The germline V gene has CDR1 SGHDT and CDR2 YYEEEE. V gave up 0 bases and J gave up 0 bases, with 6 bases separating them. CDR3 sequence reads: CASSLGVATNEKLFF. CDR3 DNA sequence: TGTGCCAGCAGCTTGGGCGTTGCAACTAATGAAAAACTGTTTTTT. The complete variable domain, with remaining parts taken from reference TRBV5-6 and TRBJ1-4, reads DAGVTQSPTHLIKTRGQQVTLRCSPKSGHDTVSWYQQALGQGPQFIFQYYEEEERQRGNFPDRFSGHQFPNYSSELNVNALLLGDSALYLCASSLGVATNEKLFFGSGTQLSVL.

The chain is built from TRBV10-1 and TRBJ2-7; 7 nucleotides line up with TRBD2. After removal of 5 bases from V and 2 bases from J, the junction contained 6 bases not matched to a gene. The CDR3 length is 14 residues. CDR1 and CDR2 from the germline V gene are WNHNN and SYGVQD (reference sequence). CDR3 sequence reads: CASSQTGTTYEQYF. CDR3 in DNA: TGCGCCAGCAGTCAAACGGGGACTACCTACGAGCAGTACTTC.

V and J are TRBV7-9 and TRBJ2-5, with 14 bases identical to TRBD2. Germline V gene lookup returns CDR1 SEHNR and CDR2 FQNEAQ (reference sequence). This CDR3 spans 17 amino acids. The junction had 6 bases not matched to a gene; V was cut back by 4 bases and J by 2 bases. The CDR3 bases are TGTGCCAGCAGCTCAAGGGGACTAGCGGGGGTTCAAGAGACCCAGTACTTC. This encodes CASSSRGLAGVQETQYF.

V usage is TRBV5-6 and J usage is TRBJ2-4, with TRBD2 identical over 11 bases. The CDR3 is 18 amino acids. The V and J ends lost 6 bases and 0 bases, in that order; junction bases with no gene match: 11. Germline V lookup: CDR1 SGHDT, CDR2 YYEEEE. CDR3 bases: TGTGCCAGCACCATGAGACTAGCGGGGACTTTAGCCAAAAACATTCAGTACTTC. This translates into CASTMRLAGTLAKNIQYF.

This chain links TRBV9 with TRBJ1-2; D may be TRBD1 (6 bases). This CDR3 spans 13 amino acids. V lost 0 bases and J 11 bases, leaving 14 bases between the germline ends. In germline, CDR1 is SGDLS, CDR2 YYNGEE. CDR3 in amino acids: CASSVEQGGKYTF. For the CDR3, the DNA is TGTGCCAGCAGCGTAGAACAGGGCGGGAAATACACCTTC.

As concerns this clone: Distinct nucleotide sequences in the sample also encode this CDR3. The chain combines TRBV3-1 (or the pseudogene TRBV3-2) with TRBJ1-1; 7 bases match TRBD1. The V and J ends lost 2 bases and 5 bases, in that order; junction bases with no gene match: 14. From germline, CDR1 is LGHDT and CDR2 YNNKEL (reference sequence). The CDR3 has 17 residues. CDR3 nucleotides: TGTGCCAGCAGCCAAATTTGGAGGGGGCGGGTGGGGACTGAAGCTTTCTTT. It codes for CASSQIWRGRVGTEAFF.

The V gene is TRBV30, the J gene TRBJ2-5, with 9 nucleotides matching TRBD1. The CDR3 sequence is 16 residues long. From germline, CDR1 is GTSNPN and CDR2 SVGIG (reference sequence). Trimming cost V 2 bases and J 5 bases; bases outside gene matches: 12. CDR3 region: CAWSFKRDRERETQYF. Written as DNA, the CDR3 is TGTGCCTGGAGTTTCAAACGGGACAGGGAGAGGGAGACCCAGTACTTC.

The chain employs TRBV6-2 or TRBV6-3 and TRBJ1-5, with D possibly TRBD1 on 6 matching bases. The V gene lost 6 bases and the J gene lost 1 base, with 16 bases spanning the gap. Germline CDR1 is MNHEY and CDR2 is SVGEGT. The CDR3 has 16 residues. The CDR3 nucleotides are TGTGCCAGCAGCCGCCAGGGGCTCAGGAGCAATCAGCCCCAGCATTTT. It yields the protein CASSRQGLRSNQPQHF.

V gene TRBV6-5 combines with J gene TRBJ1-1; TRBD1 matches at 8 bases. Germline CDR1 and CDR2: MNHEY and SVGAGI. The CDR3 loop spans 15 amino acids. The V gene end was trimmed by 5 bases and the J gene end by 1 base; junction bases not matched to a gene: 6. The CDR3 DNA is TGTGCCAGCAGTCCTTGGACAGGGACGAACACTGAAGCTTTCTTT. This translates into CASSPWTGTNTEAFF.

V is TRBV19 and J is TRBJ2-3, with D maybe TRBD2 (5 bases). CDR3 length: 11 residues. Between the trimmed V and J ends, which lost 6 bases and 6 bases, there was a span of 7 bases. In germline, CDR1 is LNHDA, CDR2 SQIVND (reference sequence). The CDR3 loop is CASRLGDTQYF. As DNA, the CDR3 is TGTGCCAGTAGACTAGGGGATACGCAGTATTTT.

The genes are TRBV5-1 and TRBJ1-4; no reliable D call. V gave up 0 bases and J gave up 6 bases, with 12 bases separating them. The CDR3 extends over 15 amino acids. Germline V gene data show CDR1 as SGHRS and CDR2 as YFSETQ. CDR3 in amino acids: CASSLAIGMDEKLFF. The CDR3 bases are TGCGCCAGCAGCTTGGCCATAGGGATGGATGAAAAACTGTTTTTT.

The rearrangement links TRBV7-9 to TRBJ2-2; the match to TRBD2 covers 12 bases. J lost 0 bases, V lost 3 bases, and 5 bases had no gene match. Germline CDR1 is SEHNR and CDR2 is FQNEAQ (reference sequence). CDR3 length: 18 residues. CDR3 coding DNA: TGTGCCAGCAGCTTGCCTAGCGGGGGGGACGCGAACACCGGGGAGCTGTTTTTT. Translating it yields CASSLPSGGDANTGELFF.